The entry that follows covers one T cell receptor (beta chain) sequence. The antigen is undetermined. A much larger clonotype is one base distant, so this may be a read error. Diagnosis rested on symptoms, serum thyroxine and TRAb, thyroid ultrasound, and orbital computed tomography. This entry is derived from a study of T cells in Graves' hyperthyroidism and ophthalmopathy. Findings and caveats of the study: Ophthalmopathy onset followed model prediction by a median around 6.6 months.

The CDR3 regions of TCR beta were amplified from RNA transcripts. HTBI primers were used for first-round RT-PCR of the TCR CDR3. TCRdb reprocessed the multiplex PCR reads via MiXCR and lists one record per CDR3 protein. The sample lists more than 500,000 distinct CDR3 sequences; 16% were seen once. V lost 3 bases and J lost 2, with 2 bases in between. Germline CDR1 and CDR2: GTSNPN and SVGIG (reference sequence). The CDR3 totals 12 residues. The rearrangement joins TRBV30 to TRBJ2-6; D call uncertain. This clonotype originated in a woman aged 30 to 39 with Graves' hyperthyroidism. Sequenced input: blood. CDR3 sequence reads: CAWRPGANVLTF. In DNA, the CDR3 is TGTGCCTGGAGGCCTGGGGCCAACGTCCTGACTTTC.